This is a list of T cell receptor beta chains from one sample in a study of graft-versus-host responses after intestinal transplantation. These receptors' antigens are unknown. Method: immunoSEQ multiplex PCR; TCRdb's copy keeps in-frame clones and lacks some. The sample has roughly 120,000 clones, around 96% seen once. Sequences were derived from unstimulated CD8+ T cells sorted from spleen or lymph node cells, sampled before intestinal transplant. The receptors here all came from a human donor who received an intestinal transplant. Both conserved end residues are part of each CDR3. D genes are given only for firm matches. Clone size is stated in some rows and not others, as once, few, many or a class when expanded.

- - TRBJ2-7 TRBV5-6 TGTGCCAGCAGCCCCGATCGGGCCAGAAGCGAGCAGTACTTC CASSPDRARSEQYF
- - TRBJ1-6 TRBV6-1 TGTGCCAGCATCTCACAGGGTTACGCTTCACCCCTCCACTTT CASISQGYASPLHF
- - TRBJ2-7 TRBV7-6 TGTGCCAGCAGCGCCCGTTCGGGACTCCACTACGAGCAGTACTTC CASSARSGLHYEQYF
once - TRBJ2-7 TRBV9 TGTGCCAGCAGCGATCAGGTAACCTACGAGCAGTACTTC CASSDQVTYEQYF
- - TRBJ2-3 TRBV7-6 TGTGCCAGCAGCTTACTGGTAAAGATCACAGATACGCAGTATTTT CASSLLVKITDTQYF
- - TRBJ1-2 TRBV7-9 TGTGCCAGCAGCTTAGGAACCTATGGCTACACCTTC CASSLGTYGYTF
once - TRBJ2-7 TRBV5-5 TGTGCCAGCAGCTTAGGAGGGGAGGAGCAGTACTTC CASSLGGEEQYF
- - TRBJ2-7 TRBV7-3 TGTGCCAGCAGCCCTCGGGACGGTCCCTACGAGCAGTACTTC CASSPRDGPYEQYF
- - TRBJ1-5 TRBV27 TGTGCCAGCAGTTTATATCAGGGCCTCAATCAGCCCCAGCATTTT CASSLYQGLNQPQHF
- TRBD2 TRBJ2-5 TRBV10-3 TGTGCCATCAGTACTAGCGTACGAGAGACCCAGTACTTC CAISTSVRETQYF
- - TRBJ2-3 TRBV7-9 TGTGCCAGCAGCTGGACTCCAGATACGCAGTATTTT CASSWTPDTQYF
- - TRBJ2-7 TRBV6-5 TGTGCCACAACTTCGGGCCTCGAGCAGTACTTC CATTSGLEQYF
- TRBD2 TRBJ2-1 TRBV7-3 TGTGCCAGCATTCCCGGGCTAGCGGGAAGGGGAGAGCAGTTCTTC CASIPGLAGRGEQFF
- TRBD2 TRBJ2-7 TRBV11-1 TGTGCCAGCAGCTCTTACGGACTAGCGGGAGACGAGCAGTACTTC CASSSYGLAGDEQYF
once - TRBJ2-3 TRBV19 TGTGCCAGTAGTATAAGTAGGCAGGGGACAGATACGCAGTATTTT CASSISRQGTDTQYF
- TRBD1 TRBJ2-7 TRBV10-3 TGTGCCATCAGTGAGGACAGGGCAAACGAGCAGTACTTC CAISEDRANEQYF
- - TRBJ2-7 TRBV29-1 TGCAGCGTTGTTTACCGCTACGAGCAGTACTTC CSVVYRYEQYF
few - TRBJ1-1 TRBV21-1 TGTGCCAGCATCCCTAGGCCAGAAGCTTTCTTT CASIPRPEAFF
- TRBD1 TRBJ2-7 TRBV28 TGTGCCAGCAGTATCGGACAGGCCTACGAGCAGTACTTC CASSIGQAYEQYF